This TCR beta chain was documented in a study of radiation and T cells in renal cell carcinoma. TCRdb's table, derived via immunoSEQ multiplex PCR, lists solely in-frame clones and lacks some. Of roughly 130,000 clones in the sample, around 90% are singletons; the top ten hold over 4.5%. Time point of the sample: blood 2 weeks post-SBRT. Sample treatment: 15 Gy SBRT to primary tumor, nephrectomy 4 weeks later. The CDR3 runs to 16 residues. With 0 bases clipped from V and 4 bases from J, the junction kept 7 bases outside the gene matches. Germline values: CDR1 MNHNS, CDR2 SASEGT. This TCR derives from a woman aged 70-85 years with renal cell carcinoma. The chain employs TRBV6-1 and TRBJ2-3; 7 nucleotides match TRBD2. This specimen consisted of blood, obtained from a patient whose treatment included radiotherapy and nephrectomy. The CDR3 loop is CASSEALGGGSDTQYF. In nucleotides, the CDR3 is TGTGCCAGCAGTGAAGCGCTAGGCGGGGGTTCAGATACGCAGTATTTT.